This T cell receptor (beta chain) came from a study of glioma-infiltrating T cells after dendritic cell vaccination. General study points: The cohort had few patients with full blood and tumor sets.

With respect to this clone: The antigen is not known.

Generated by immunoSEQ multiplex PCR, the TCRdb table keeps only in-frame clones and is missing some. The repertoire consists of more than 100,000 clones, with roughly 79% occurring once and the leading ten covering 12%. The germline CDR1 and CDR2 sequences are MGHRA and YSYEKL. The CDR3 totals 15 residues. The germline V and J ends were trimmed by 2 bases and 2 bases, with 10 bases remaining between them. The sample was blood, taken before dendritic cell vaccination. The TCR was taken from a human donor with glioblastoma. This chain links TRBV4-1 with TRBJ1-5; perhaps TRBD1 as D (5 bases). CDR3 protein: CASSQIEQGNQPQHF. The CDR3 bases are TGCGCCAGCAGCCAAATTGAACAGGGCAATCAGCCCCAGCATTTT.